This TCR beta chain was captured in a study of human T cells and chemical hapten exposure. TCRdb reprocessed the RACE reads via MiXCR and lists one record per CDR3 protein. The sample carries roughly 190,000 distinct CDR3 sequences, 20% to 25% recorded once. Time point reported: patch test 1, 2 weeks after DPC sensitization. Treatment denoted: therapeutic diphenylcyclopropenone sensitization with weekly scalp DPC. This clonotype was seen ten or more times. The sequencing used whole blood, collected in connection with sensitization to the hapten diphenylcyclopropenone (DPC). The source of this sequence is a woman aged 50 to 60 with alopecia areata. Some clones in this sample may be carry-over from other donors' samples.

The CDR3 protein is CASSVAMGGSLYEQYF. CDR3 in DNA: TGTGCCAGCAGCGTAGCCATGGGAGGCTCACTCTACGAGCAGTACTTC. The genes are TRBV9 and TRBJ2-7, with D perhaps matching TRBD2 (6 bases). V was shortened by 0 bases and J by 3 bases, with 16 bases between the two germline ends. CDR1 is SGDLS and CDR2 is YYNGEE in the germline V gene. There are 16 residues in the CDR3.